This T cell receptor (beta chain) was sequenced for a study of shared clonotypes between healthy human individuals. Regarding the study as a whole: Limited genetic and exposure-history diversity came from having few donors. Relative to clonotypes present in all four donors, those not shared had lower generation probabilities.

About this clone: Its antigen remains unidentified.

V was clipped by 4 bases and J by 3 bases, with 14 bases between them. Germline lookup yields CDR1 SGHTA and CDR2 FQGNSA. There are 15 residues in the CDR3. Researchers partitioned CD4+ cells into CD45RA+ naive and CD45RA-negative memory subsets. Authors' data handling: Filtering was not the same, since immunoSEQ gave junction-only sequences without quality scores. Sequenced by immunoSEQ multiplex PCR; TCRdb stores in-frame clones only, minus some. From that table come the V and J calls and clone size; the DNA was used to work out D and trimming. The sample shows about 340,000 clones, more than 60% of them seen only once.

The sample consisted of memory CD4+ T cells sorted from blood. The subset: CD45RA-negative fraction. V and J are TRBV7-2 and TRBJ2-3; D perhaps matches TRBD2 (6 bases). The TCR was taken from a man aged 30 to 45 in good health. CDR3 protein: CASSSQWRGTDTQYF. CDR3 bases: TGTGCCAGCAGCTCTCAATGGCGGGGAACAGATACGCAGTATTTT.